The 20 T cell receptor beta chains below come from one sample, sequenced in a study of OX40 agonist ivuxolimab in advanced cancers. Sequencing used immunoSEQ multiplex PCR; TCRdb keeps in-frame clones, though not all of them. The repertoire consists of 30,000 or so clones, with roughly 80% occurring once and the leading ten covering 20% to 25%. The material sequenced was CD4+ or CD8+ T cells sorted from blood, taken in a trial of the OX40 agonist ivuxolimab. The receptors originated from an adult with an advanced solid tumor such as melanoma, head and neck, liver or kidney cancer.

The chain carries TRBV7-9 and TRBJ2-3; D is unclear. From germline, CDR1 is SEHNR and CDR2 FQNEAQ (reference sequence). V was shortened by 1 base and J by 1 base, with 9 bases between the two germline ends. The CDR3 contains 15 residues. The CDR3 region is CASSLGLVGTDTQYF. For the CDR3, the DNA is TGTGCCAGCAGCTTAGGGTTAGTCGGCACAGATACGCAGTATTTT.

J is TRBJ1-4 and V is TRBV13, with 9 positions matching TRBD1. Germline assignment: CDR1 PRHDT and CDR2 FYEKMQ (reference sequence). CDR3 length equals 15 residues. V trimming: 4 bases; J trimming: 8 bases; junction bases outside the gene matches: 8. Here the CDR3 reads CASSSRTGAKEKLFF. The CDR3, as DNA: TGTGCCAGCAGCTCCCGGACAGGGGCCAAGGAAAAACTGTTTTTT.

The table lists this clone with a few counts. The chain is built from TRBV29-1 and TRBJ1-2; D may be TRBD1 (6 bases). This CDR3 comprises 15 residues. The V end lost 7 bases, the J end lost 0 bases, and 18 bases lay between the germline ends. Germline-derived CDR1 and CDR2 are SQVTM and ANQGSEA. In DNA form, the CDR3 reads TGCAGCGCCGGGGGGCAGGAGCCACCTAACTATGGCTACACCTTC. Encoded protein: CSAGGQEPPNYGYTF.

CDR3 bases: TGTGCCAGCAGCTTGGCCGGGGACGGTCAGCCCCAGCATTTT. Its translation is CASSLAGDGQPQHF. The chain has TRBV5-2 and TRBJ1-5. TRBV5-2 is a recognized pseudogene. CDR3 length equals 14 residues.

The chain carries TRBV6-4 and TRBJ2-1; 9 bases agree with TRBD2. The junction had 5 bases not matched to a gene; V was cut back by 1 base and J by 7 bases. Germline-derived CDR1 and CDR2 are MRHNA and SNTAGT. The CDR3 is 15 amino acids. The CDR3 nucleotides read TGTGCCAGCAGTGACTTAGCGGGAGAGGGTAATGAGCAGTTCTTC. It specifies CASSDLAGEGNEQFF.

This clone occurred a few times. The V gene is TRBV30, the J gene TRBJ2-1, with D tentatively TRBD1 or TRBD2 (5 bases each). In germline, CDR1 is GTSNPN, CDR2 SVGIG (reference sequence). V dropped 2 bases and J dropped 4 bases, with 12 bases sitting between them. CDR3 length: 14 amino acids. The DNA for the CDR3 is TGTGCCTGGAGTACCGACAGCGGTTACAATGAGCAGTTCTTC. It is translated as CAWSTDSGYNEQFF.

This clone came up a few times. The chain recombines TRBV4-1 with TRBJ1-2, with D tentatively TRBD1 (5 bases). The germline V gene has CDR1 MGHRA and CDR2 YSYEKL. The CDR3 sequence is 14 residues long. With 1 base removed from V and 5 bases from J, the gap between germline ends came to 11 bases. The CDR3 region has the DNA TGCGCCAGCAGCCAAGTTGGGGCAAGATATGGCTACACCTTC. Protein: CASSQVGARYGYTF.

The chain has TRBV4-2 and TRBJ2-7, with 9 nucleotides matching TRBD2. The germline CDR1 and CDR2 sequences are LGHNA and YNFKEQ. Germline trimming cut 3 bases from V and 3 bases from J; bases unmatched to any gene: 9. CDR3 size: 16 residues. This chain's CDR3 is CASSHPSGGPNYEQYF. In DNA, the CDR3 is TGTGCCAGCAGCCACCCCAGCGGGGGGCCGAACTACGAGCAGTACTTC.

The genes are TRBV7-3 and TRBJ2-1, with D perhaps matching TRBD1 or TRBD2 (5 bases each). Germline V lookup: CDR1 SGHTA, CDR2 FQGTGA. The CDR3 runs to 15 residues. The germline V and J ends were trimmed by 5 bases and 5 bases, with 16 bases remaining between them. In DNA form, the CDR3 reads TGTGCCAGCAGCCCCGGGGCGCCTCCCAACAATGAGCAGTTCTTC. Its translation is CASSPGAPPNNEQFF.

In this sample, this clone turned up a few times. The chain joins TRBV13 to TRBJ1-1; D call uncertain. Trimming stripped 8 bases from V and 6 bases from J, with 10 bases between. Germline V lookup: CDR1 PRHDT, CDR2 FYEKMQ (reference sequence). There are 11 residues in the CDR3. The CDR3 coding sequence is TGTGCCAGCGGAGGGCTCCCTGAAGCTTTCTTT. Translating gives CASGGLPEAFF.

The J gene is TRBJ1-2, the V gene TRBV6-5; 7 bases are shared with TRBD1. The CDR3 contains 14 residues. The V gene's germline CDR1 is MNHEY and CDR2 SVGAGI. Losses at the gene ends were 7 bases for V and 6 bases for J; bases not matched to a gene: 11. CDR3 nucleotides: TGTGCCAGCACCCTCCAGGGGGGTTTCGATGGCTACACCTTC. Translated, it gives CASTLQGGFDGYTF.

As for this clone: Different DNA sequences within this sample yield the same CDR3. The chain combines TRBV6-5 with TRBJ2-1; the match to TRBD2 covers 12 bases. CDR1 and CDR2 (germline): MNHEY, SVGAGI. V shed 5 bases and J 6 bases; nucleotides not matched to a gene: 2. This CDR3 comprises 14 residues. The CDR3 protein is CASSLAGGPNEQFF. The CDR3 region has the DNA TGTGCCAGCAGTCTAGCGGGAGGGCCCAATGAGCAGTTCTTC.

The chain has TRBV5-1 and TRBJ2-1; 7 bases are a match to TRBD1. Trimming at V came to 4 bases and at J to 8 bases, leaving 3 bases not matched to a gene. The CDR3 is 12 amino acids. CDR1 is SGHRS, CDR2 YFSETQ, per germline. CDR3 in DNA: TGCGCCAGCAGCCCCACAGGGGATGAGCAGTTCTTC. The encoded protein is CASSPTGDEQFF.

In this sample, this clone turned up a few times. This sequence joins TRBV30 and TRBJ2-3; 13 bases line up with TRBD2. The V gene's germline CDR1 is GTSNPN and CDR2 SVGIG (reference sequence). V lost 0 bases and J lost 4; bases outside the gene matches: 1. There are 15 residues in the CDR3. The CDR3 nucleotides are TGTGCCTGGAGTGTACTAGCGGGAGGGCCAGATACGCAGTATTTT. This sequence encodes CAWSVLAGGPDTQYF.

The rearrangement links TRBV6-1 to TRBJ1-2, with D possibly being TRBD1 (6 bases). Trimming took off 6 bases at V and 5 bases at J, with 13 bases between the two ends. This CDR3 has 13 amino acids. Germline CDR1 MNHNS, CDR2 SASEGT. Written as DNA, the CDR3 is TGTGCCAGCAGGAGGGGGGGGGCGTATGGCTACACCTTC. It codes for CASRRGGAYGYTF.

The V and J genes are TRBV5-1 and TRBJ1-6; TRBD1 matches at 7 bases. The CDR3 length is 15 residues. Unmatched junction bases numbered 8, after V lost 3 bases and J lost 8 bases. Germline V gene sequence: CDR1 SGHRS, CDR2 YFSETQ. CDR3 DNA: TGCGCCAGCAGCTCGGGTCCAGGGGGGCATTCACCCCTCCACTTT. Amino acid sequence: CASSSGPGGHSPLHF.

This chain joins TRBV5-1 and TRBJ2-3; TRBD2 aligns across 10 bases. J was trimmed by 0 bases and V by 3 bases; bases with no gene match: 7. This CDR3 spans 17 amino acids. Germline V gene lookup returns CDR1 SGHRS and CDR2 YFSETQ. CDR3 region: CASSYGLAGESTDTQYF. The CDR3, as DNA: TGCGCCAGCAGCTATGGTCTAGCGGGAGAGAGCACAGATACGCAGTATTTT. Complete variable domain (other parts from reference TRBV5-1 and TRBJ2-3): KAGVTQTPRYLIKTRGQQVTLSCSPISGHRSVSWYQQTPGQGLQFLFEYFSETQRNKGNFPGRFSGRQFSNSRSEMNVSTLELGDSALYLCASSYGLAGESTDTQYFGPGTRLTVL.

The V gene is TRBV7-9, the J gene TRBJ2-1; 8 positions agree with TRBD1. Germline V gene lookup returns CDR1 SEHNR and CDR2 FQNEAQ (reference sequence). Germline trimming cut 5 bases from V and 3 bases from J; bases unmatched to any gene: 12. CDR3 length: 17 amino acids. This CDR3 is CASSGPSQGALYNEQFF. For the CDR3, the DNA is TGTGCCAGCAGCGGCCCCAGTCAGGGGGCCCTCTACAATGAGCAGTTCTTC.

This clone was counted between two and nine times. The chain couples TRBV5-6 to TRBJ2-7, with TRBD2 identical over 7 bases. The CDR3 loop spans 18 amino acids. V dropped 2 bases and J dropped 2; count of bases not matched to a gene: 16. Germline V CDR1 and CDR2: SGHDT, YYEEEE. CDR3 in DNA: TGTGCCAGCAGCTTCTCCTCCCCGGGACTACCGGCTCCCTACGAGCAGTACTTC. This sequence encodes CASSFSSPGLPAPYEQYF. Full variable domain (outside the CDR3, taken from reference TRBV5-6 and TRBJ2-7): DAGVTQSPTHLIKTRGQQVTLRCSPKSGHDTVSWYQQALGQGPQFIFQYYEEEERQRGNFPDRFSGHQFPNYSSELNVNALLLGDSALYLCASSFSSPGLPAPYEQYFGPGTRLTVT.

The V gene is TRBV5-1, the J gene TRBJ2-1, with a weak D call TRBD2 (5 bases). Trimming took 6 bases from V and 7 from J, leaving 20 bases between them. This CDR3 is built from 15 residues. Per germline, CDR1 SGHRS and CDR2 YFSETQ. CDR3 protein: CASTHRDPNQNEQFF. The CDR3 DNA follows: TGCGCCAGCACCCACCGGGATCCCAATCAAAATGAGCAGTTCTTC.